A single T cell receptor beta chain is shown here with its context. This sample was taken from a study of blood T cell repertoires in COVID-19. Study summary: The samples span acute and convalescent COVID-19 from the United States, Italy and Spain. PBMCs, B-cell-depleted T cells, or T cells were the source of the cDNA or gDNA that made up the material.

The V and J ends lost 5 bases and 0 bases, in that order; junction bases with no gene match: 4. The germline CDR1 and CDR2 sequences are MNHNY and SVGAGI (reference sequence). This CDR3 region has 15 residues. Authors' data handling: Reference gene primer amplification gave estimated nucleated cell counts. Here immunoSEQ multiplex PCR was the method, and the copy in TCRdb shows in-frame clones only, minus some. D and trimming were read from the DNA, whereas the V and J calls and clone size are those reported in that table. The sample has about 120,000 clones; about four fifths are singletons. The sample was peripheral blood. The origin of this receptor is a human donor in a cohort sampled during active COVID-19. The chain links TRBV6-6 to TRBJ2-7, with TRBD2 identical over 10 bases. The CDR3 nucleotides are TGTGCCAGCAGTCCGAGCGGGGGGGCCTCCTACGAGCAGTACTTC. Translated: CASSPSGGASYEQYF.